The 20 T cell receptor beta chains below come from one sample, sequenced in a study of control samples from healthy donors and cancer patients. TCRdb keeps only in-frame clones here, not all; method: immunoSEQ multiplex PCR. The table lists 80,000 to 85,000 clones, approximately 90% of them singletons. The sample consisted of blood. The source is a woman aged 50 to 60 in good health.

This clone has more than one count but fewer than ten. V is TRBV5-1 and J is TRBJ1-2; D not certain. The CDR3 consists of 14 residues. The germline gives CDR1 SGHRS, CDR2 YFSETQ. V dropped 3 bases and J dropped 4 bases, with 13 bases sitting between them. The CDR3 loop is CASSSFSNGYGYTF. CDR3 in DNA: TGCGCCAGCAGCTCCTTTTCGAACGGCTATGGCTACACCTTC.

This clone showed up just a few times. V and J are TRBV21-1 and TRBJ2-4. TRBV21-1 is deemed a pseudogene. The CDR3 is 17 amino acids. CDR3 loop: CASSKGRTDLAKNIQYF. Here the CDR3 DNA reads TGTGCCAGCAGCAAAGGAAGAACTGACCTAGCCAAAAACATTCAGTACTTC.

This clone was seen only once. This chain connects TRBV19 to TRBJ1-6; 7 bases agree with TRBD1. This CDR3 is built from 15 residues. Trimming at V came to 8 bases and at J to 0 bases, leaving 4 bases not matched to a gene. Germline V lookup: CDR1 LNHDA, CDR2 SQIVND (reference sequence). This chain's CDR3 is CASGDSSSYNSPLHF. CDR3 DNA sequence: TGTGCCAGTGGGGACAGTAGCTCCTATAATTCACCCCTCCACTTT.

The chain has TRBV5-4 and TRBJ2-7, with D perhaps matching TRBD1 (5 bases). Germline CDR1 is SGHNT and CDR2 is YYREEE (reference sequence). V lost 0 bases to trimming and J lost 2 bases, with 9 bases between them. The CDR3 extends over 14 amino acids. The CDR3 nucleotides read TGTGCCAGCAGCTTGGAGGGGATCCCCTACGAGCAGTACTTC. Protein: CASSLEGIPYEQYF.

The chain combines TRBV29-1 with TRBJ2-1, with 12 bases identical to TRBD2. Germline lookup yields CDR1 SQVTM and CDR2 ANQGSEA. Trimming cost V 3 bases and J 6 bases; bases outside gene matches: 6. This CDR3 contains 15 residues. The CDR3 coding sequence is TGCAGCGTTGATAGTGGACTAGCGGGGAGCAATGAGCAGTTCTTC. Its translation: CSVDSGLAGSNEQFF.

The V gene is TRBV5-1, the J gene TRBJ1-2; TRBD1 might be the D (6 bases). V gave up 2 bases and J gave up 6 bases, with 8 bases separating them. The germline CDR1 and CDR2 sequences are SGHRS and YFSETQ. This CDR3 is 12 amino acids long. CDR3: CASSLGGNGYTF. The CDR3 DNA reads TGCGCCAGCAGCTTAGGGGGGAATGGCTACACCTTC. The whole variable domain, filled in from reference TRBV5-1 and TRBJ1-2, reads KAGVTQTPRYLIKTRGQQVTLSCSPISGHRSVSWYQQTPGQGLQFLFEYFSETQRNKGNFPGRFSGRQFSNSRSEMNVSTLELGDSALYLCASSLGGNGYTFGSGTRLTVV.

The V and J genes are TRBV2 and TRBJ2-3; no definite D call. This CDR3 has 13 amino acids. Germline CDR1 reads SNHLY; CDR2 reads FYNNEI. Trimming stripped 1 base from V and 8 bases from J, with 10 bases between. The DNA of the CDR3 is TGTGCCAGCAGTGAAGGCGGAATCGTTACGCAGTATTTT. This encodes CASSEGGIVTQYF. The variable domain in full, completed from reference TRBV2 and TRBJ2-3, reads EPEVTQTPSHQVTQMGQEVILRCVPISNHLYFYWYRQILGQKVEFLVSFYNNEISEKSEIFDDQFSVERPDGSNFTLKIRSTKLEDSAMYFCASSEGGIVTQYFGPGTRLTVL.

The chain uses TRBV2 and TRBJ1-6, with D possibly matching TRBD1 (5 bases). The germline V gene has CDR1 SNHLY and CDR2 FYNNEI. Trimming pared 2 bases from V and 9 bases from J, leaving 17 bases between. This CDR3 has 16 amino acids. CDR3 region: CASSEYSLLRGSPLHF. CDR3 DNA: TGTGCCAGCAGTGAATACAGCCTATTGAGGGGTTCACCCCTCCACTTT.

The rearrangement uses TRBV7-8 and TRBJ2-5, with 8 bases identical to TRBD2. This CDR3 spans 15 amino acids. V gave up 3 bases and J gave up 5 bases; unmatched junction bases: 8. Germline CDR1 reads SGHVS; CDR2 reads FQNEAQ. The CDR3 sequence: CASSFFTGGPETQYF. CDR3 coding DNA: TGTGCCAGCAGCTTTTTTACGGGGGGGCCGGAGACCCAGTACTTC.

This chain uses TRBV18 with TRBJ2-4; 14 bases map to TRBD2. The CDR3 length is 16 residues. In germline, CDR1 is KGHSH, CDR2 LQKENI. V lost 3 bases, J lost 6 bases, and 4 bases stayed unmatched. CDR3 sequence reads: CASSPRLAGGGNIQYF. The CDR3 bases are TGTGCCAGCTCACCGAGACTAGCGGGGGGGGGAAACATTCAGTACTTC.

The rearrangement links TRBV5-1 to TRBJ1-1, with 8 bases that match TRBD1. The CDR3 sequence is 14 residues long. Per the germline V gene, CDR1 is SGHRS and CDR2 is YFSETQ. The junction had 5 bases not matched to a gene; V was cut back by 5 bases and J by 2 bases. The CDR3 coding sequence is TGCGCCAGCAGGCAGGGGGCTGATAACACTGAAGCTTTCTTT. Translation gives CASRQGADNTEAFF. Full variable domain (rest looked up from reference TRBV5-1 and TRBJ1-1): KAGVTQTPRYLIKTRGQQVTLSCSPISGHRSVSWYQQTPGQGLQFLFEYFSETQRNKGNFPGRFSGRQFSNSRSEMNVSTLELGDSALYLCASRQGADNTEAFFGQGTRLTVV.

The chain links TRBV7-9 to TRBJ1-5; TRBD1 matches 10 bases. Germline V gene lookup returns CDR1 SEHNR and CDR2 FQNEAQ (reference sequence). This CDR3 is built from 17 residues. Losses at the gene ends were 5 bases for V and 5 bases for J; bases not matched to a gene: 12. The CDR3 spells CASSPNTGQGEYQPQHF. CDR3 bases: TGTGCCAGCAGCCCAAATACTGGACAGGGGGAATATCAGCCCCAGCATTTT.

The genes are TRBV7-6 and TRBJ2-7, with 9 bases fitting TRBD1. This CDR3 has 16 amino acids. The junction had 9 bases not matched to a gene; V was cut back by 5 bases and J by 1 base. Germline assignment: CDR1 SGHVS and CDR2 FNYEAQ. This chain's CDR3 is CASSLNPGTGSYEQYF. The CDR3 bases are TGTGCCAGCAGCCTAAATCCCGGGACAGGGTCCTACGAGCAGTACTTC.

This clone was seen just once. The gene calls are TRBV15 and TRBJ1-5; the D is unclear. The CDR3 is 15 amino acids. Between the trimmed V and J ends, which lost 2 bases and 2 bases, there was a span of 10 bases. Per germline, CDR1 LNHNV and CDR2 YYDKDF (reference sequence). CDR3 loop: CATSRQVGGNQPQHF. The CDR3 DNA sequence: TGTGCCACCAGCAGACAGGTAGGAGGCAATCAGCCCCAGCATTTT.

The table lists this clone with a count of one. The V gene is TRBV2, the J gene TRBJ1-1; TRBD1 matches 9 bases. From germline, CDR1 is SNHLY and CDR2 FYNNEI. V dropped 3 bases and J dropped 2; count of bases not matched to a gene: 7. The CDR3 contains 16 residues. CDR3 DNA: TGTGCCAGCAGTGATCCTGGGACAGGGCCTAACACTGAAGCTTTCTTT. Its protein product is CASSDPGTGPNTEAFF.

CDR3 DNA: TGCGCCAGCAGTTTCGATGATGGGGGGAAGCCCGAAGCTTTCTTT. This sequence encodes CASSFDDGGKPEAFF. The rearrangement links TRBV10-1 to TRBJ1-1; weak D call: TRBD1 (5 bases). The CDR3 length is 15 residues. The V end was cut by 5 bases, the J end by 8 bases, with 21 bases between. Germline V lookup: CDR1 WNHNN, CDR2 SYGVQD (reference sequence).

CDR3 DNA sequence: TGTGCCAGCACCTTCGACCGTGAAGCTTTCTTT. Translation: CASTFDREAFF. J is TRBJ1-1 and V is TRBV6-5; D gene uncertain. Germline lookup yields CDR1 MNHEY and CDR2 SVGAGI. V was cut by 7 bases and J by 7 bases, with 10 bases left in between. The CDR3 is 11 residues long.

This clone appeared once. CDR3: CASSIQGNNEQFF. CDR3 DNA sequence: TGTGCCAGCAGCATACAGGGGAACAATGAGCAGTTCTTC. The V call is TRBV6-5, the J call TRBJ2-1; 7 bases are a match to TRBD1. The CDR3 covers 13 residues. Per germline, CDR1 MNHEY and CDR2 SVGAGI. V shed 6 bases and J 5 bases; nucleotides not matched to a gene: 4.

This rearrangement joins TRBV18 to TRBJ1-2; D ambiguous. Trimming shortened V by 3 bases and J by 2 bases, and 7 bases separated the two germline ends. The length of the CDR3 is 13 residues. From germline, CDR1 is KGHSH and CDR2 LQKENI. This chain's CDR3 is CASSPDGNYGYTF. DNA of the CDR3: TGTGCCAGCTCACCGGACGGGAACTATGGCTACACCTTC.

The genes are TRBV19 and TRBJ1-5, with D possibly matching TRBD1 (6 bases). V was trimmed by 1 base and J by 0 bases, leaving 13 bases between them. The CDR3 consists of 17 residues. Germline assignment: CDR1 LNHDA and CDR2 SQIVND (reference sequence). The CDR3 DNA follows: TGTGCCAGTAGTATAGTACAGGGTGGATATAGCAATCAGCCCCAGCATTTT. Its translation is CASSIVQGGYSNQPQHF.